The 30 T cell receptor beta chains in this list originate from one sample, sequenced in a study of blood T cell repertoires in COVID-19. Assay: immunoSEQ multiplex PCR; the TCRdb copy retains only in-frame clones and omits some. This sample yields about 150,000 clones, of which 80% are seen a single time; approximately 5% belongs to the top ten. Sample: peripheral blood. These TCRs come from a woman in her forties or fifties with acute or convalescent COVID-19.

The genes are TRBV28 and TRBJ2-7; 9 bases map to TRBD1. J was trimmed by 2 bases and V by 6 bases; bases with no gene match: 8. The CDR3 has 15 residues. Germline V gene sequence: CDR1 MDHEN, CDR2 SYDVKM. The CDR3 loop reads CASSSGTGTPYEQYF. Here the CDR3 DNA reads TGTGCCAGCAGCTCCGGGACAGGGACCCCCTACGAGCAGTACTTC.

This CDR3 reads CASSPGQGGINEQFF. The DNA of the CDR3 is TGTGCCAGCAGCCCGGGACAGGGAGGTATCAATGAGCAGTTCTTC. The chain carries TRBV6-5 and TRBJ2-1, with TRBD1 identical over 9 bases. The trim removed 6 bases at V and 6 bases at J, leaving 9 bases unmatched. This CDR3 has 15 amino acids. Germline CDR1 reads MNHEY; CDR2 reads SVGAGI.

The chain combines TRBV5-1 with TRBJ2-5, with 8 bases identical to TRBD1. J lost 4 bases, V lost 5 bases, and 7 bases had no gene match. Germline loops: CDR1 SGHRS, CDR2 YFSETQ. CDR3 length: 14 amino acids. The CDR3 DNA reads TGCGCCAGCAGGACGCAGGGGGCAAGAGAGACCCAGTACTTC. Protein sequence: CASRTQGARETQYF.

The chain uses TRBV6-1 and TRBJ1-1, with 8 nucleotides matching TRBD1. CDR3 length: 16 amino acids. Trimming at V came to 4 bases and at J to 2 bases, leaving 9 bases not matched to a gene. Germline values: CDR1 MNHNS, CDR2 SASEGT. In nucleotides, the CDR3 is TGTGCCAGCAGTGCCCCCACAGGGGGTAGCAACACTGAAGCTTTCTTT. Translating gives CASSAPTGGSNTEAFF.

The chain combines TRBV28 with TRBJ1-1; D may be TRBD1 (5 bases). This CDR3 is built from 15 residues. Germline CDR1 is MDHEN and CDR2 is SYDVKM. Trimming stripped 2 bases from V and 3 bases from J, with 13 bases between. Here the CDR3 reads CASSLPTDFHTEAFF. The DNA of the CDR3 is TGTGCCAGCAGTTTACCGACAGATTTTCACACTGAAGCTTTCTTT.

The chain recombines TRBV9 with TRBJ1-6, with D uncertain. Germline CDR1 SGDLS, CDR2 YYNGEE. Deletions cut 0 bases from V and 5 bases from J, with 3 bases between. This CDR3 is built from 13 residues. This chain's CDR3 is CASSVADNSPLHF. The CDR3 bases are TGTGCCAGCAGCGTAGCCGATAATTCACCCCTCCACTTT.

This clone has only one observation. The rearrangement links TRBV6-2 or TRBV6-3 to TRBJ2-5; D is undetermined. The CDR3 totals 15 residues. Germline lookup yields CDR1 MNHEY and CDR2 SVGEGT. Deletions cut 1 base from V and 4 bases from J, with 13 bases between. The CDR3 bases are TGTGCCAGCAGTTACTGGGTCGAGGCGCTAGAGACCCAGTACTTC. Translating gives CASSYWVEALETQYF.

The CDR3 nucleotides read TGTGCCTCCGGGGACAGGGGGACCGACAATGAGCAGTTCTTC. As protein: CASGDRGTDNEQFF. The chain uses TRBV10-3 and TRBJ2-1, with 11 nucleotides matching TRBD1. Germline V gene data show CDR1 as ENHRY and CDR2 as SYGVKD. Trimming cost V 11 bases and J 5 bases; bases outside gene matches: 8. The CDR3 consists of 14 residues.

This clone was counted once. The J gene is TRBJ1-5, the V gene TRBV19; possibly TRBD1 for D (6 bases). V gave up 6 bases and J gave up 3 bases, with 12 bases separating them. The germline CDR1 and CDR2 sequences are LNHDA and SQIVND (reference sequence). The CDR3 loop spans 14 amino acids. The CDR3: CASSPTGLNQPQHF. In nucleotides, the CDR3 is TGTGCCAGTAGCCCTACAGGGCTCAATCAGCCCCAGCATTTT.

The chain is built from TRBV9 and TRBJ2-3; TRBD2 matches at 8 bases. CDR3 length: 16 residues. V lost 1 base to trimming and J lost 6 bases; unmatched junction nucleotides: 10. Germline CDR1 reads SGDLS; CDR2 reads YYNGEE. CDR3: CASSVSPAGVTDTQYF. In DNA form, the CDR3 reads TGTGCCAGCAGCGTAAGTCCAGCGGGGGTTACCGATACGCAGTATTTT.

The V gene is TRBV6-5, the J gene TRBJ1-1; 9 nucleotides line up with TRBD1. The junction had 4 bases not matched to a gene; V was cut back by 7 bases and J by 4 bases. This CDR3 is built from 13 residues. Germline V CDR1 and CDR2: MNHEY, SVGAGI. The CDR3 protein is CASNPTGGTEAFF. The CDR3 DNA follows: TGTGCCAGCAACCCGACAGGGGGCACTGAAGCTTTCTTT.

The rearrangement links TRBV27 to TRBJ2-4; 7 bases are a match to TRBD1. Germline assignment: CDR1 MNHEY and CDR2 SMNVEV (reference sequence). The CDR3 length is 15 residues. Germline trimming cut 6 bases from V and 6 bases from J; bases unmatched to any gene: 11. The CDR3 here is CASSLWGQTGNIQYF. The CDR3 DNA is TGTGCCAGCAGCCTCTGGGGACAGACGGGAAACATTCAGTACTTC.

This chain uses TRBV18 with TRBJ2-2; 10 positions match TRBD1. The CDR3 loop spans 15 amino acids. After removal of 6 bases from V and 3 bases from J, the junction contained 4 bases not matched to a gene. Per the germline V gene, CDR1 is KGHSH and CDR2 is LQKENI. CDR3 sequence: CASSAGTGDTGELFF. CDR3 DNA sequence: TGTGCCAGCTCGGCCGGGACAGGGGACACCGGGGAGCTGTTTTTT.

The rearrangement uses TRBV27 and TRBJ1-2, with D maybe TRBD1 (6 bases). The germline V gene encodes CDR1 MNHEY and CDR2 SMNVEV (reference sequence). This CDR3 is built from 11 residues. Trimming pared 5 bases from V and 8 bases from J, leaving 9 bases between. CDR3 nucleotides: TGTGCCAGCAGTAACGGACAGGGCTACACCTTC. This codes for CASSNGQGYTF.

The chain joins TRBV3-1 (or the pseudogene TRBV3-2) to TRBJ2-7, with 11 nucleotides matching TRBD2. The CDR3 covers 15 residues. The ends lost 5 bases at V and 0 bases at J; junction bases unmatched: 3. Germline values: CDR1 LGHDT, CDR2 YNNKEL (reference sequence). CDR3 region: CASSLTSGDSYEQYF. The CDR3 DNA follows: TGTGCCAGCAGCTTGACTAGCGGGGACTCCTACGAGCAGTACTTC.

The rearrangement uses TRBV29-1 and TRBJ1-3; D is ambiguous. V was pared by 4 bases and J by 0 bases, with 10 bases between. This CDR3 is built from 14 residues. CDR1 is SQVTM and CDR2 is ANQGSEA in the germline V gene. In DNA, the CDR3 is TGCAGCGTTGGTGACGGAGCCTCTGGAAACACCATATATTTT. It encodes CSVGDGASGNTIYF. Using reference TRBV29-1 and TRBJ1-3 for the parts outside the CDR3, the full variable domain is SAVISQKPSRDICQRGTSLTIQCQVDSQVTMMFWYRQQPGQSLTLIATANQGSEATYESGFVIDKFPISRPNLTFSTLTVSNMSPEDSSIYLCSVGDGASGNTIYFGEGSWLTVV.

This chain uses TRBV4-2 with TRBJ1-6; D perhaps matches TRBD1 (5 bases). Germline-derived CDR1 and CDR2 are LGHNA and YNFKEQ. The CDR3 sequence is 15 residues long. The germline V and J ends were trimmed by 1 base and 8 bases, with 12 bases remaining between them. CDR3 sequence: CASSQVSGNDSPLHF. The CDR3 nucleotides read TGTGCCAGCAGCCAAGTGTCAGGGAACGATTCACCCCTCCACTTT.

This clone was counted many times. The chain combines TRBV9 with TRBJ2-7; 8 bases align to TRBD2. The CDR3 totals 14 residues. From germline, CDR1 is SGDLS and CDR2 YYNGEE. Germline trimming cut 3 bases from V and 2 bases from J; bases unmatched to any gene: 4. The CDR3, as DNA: TGTGCCAGCAGCGCCACTAGCGGACCCTACGAGCAGTACTTC. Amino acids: CASSATSGPYEQYF.

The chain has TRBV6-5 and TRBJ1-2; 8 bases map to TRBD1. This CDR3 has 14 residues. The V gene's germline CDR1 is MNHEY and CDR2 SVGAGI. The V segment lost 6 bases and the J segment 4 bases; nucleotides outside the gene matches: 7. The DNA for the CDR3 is TGTGCCAGCAGCTCCTCGGGACAGGTCTATGGCTACACCTTC. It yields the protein CASSSSGQVYGYTF.

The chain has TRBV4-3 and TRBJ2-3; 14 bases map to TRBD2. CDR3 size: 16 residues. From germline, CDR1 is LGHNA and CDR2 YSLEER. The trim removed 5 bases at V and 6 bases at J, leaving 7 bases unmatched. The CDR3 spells CASSYGLAGGWDTQYF. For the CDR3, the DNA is TGCGCCAGCAGCTACGGACTAGCGGGGGGATGGGATACGCAGTATTTT.

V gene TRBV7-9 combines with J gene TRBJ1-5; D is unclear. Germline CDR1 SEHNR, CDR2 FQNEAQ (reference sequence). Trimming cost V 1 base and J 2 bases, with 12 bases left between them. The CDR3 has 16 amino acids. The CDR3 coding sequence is TGTGCCAGCAGCTTAGTATCCCCGTCGGGCAATCAGCCCCAGCATTTT. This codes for CASSLVSPSGNQPQHF.

Here the CDR3 reads CASSRAGFYEQYF. The CDR3, as DNA: TGTGCCAGTAGTCGCGCCGGGTTCTACGAGCAGTACTTC. The chain recombines TRBV19 with TRBJ2-7, with D hard to call. Trimming removed 5 bases at V and 3 bases at J, with 11 bases between. Germline loops: CDR1 LNHDA, CDR2 SQIVND (reference sequence). This CDR3 is 13 amino acids long.

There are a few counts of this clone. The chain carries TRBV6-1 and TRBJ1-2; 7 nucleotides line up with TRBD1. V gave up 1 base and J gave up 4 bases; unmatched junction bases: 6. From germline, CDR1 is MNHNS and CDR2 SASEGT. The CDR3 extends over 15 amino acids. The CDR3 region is CASSEVSGQRYGYTF. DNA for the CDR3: TGTGCCAGCAGTGAAGTCTCGGGACAGCGCTATGGCTACACCTTC.

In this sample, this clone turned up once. CDR3 amino acids: CASSPLTRGHSLGNTIYF. The CDR3 DNA reads as TGTGCCAGCTCACCATTGACCAGGGGTCATAGCCTGGGAAACACCATATATTTT. The V and J genes are TRBV18 and TRBJ1-3; tentative D call: TRBD1 (6 bases). V dropped 2 bases and J dropped 4 bases, with 21 bases sitting between them. This CDR3 is built from 18 residues. Germline V gene sequence: CDR1 KGHSH, CDR2 LQKENI.

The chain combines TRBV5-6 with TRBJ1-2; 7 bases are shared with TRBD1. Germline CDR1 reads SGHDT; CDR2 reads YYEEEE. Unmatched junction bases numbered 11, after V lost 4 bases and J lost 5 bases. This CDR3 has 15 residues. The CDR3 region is CASSPHGTARYGYTF. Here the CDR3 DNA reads TGTGCCAGCAGCCCCCATGGGACAGCGCGTTATGGCTACACCTTC.

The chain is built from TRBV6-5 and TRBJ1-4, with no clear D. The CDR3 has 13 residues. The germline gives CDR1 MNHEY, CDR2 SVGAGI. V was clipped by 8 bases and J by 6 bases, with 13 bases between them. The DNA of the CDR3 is TGTGCCAGCCGTATAAAAACGGATGAAAAACTGTTTTTT. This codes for CASRIKTDEKLFF.

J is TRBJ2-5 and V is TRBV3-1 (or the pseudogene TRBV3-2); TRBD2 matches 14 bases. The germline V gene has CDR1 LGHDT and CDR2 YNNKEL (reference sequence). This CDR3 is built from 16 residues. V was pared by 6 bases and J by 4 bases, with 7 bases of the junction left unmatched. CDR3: CASSHSGLAGGETQYF. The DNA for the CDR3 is TGTGCCAGCAGTCACTCCGGACTAGCGGGGGGAGAGACCCAGTACTTC.

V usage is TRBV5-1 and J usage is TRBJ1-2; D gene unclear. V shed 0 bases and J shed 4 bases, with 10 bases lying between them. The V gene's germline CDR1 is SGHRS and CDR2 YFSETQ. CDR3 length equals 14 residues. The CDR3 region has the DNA TGCGCCAGCAGCTTGGATCCGGGAAGCTATGGCTACACCTTC. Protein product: CASSLDPGSYGYTF.

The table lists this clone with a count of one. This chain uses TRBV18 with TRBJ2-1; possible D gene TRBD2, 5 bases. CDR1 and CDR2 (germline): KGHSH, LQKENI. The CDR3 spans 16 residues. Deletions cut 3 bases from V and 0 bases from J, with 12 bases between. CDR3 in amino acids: CASSPGDGSSYNEQFF. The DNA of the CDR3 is TGTGCCAGCTCACCGGGAGACGGTTCCTCCTACAATGAGCAGTTCTTC.

Written as DNA, the CDR3 is TGTGCCAGCAGCGTACCGGGACAGGAGGAAAAACTGTTTTTT. Encoded protein: CASSVPGQEEKLFF. V is TRBV7-8 and J is TRBJ1-4, with 8 nucleotides matching TRBD1. This CDR3 is built from 14 residues. Unmatched junction bases numbered 7, after V lost 5 bases and J lost 8 bases. The germline gives CDR1 SGHVS, CDR2 FQNEAQ.